Presented here are 16 T cell receptor beta chains from one specimen sequenced in a study of T-cell memory formation after mild COVID-19. TCRdb re-derived calls from the 5' RACE reads in MiXCR, one entry per CDR3 protein. The top ten hold around a fifth of the sample, which has approximately 290,000 distinct CDR3 sequences, 8% to 10% seen once. The sample consisted of PBMCs or a T cell subset sorted from them (not recorded which). The source is a young man who had mild COVID-19 (a few samples of this study predate the infection). Cell type and time point are not known.

In its sample, this clonotype was seen many times. The chain recombines TRBV6-4 with TRBJ2-3; 7 positions match TRBD2. The CDR3 is 15 amino acids. Germline trimming cut 2 bases from V and 2 bases from J; bases unmatched to any gene: 4. Germline lookup yields CDR1 MRHNA and CDR2 SNTAGT. The CDR3: CASSDGGGTTDTQYF. The CDR3 bases are TGTGCCAGCAGTGACGGGGGGGGGACCACAGATACGCAGTATTTT.

V usage is TRBV4-1 and J usage is TRBJ2-7; the D is unclear. V was shortened by 0 bases and J by 6 bases, with 15 bases between the two germline ends. The CDR3 covers 15 residues. Looked up from germline, CDR1 is MGHRA and CDR2 is YSYEKL. CDR3 sequence (DNA): TGCGCCAGCAGCCAAGATCCTTTCGGGTCCGGCGAGCAGTACTTC. This sequence encodes CASSQDPFGSGEQYF.

The sample holds a few counts of this clonotype. J is TRBJ2-3 and V is TRBV4-1, with 8 bases that match TRBD1. J gave up 5 bases and V 2 bases, and 6 bases lay outside the gene matches. Germline V lookup: CDR1 MGHRA, CDR2 YSYEKL. The CDR3 is 15 residues long. This CDR3 reads CASSQTGGPEDTQYF. DNA for the CDR3: TGCGCCAGCAGCCAAACAGGGGGGCCCGAAGATACGCAGTATTTT.

The V and J genes are TRBV13 and TRBJ1-5, with 8 positions matching TRBD1. Germline V lookup: CDR1 PRHDT, CDR2 FYEKMQ (reference sequence). The CDR3 length is 13 residues. V shed 3 bases, J shed 7 bases, and the junction held 2 bases outside the gene matches. The CDR3 reads CASSFGQGQPQHF. The CDR3 DNA reads as TGTGCCAGCAGCTTCGGACAGGGCCAGCCCCAGCATTTT.

In its sample, this clonotype was seen a few times. The CDR3 loop reads CASRRDSYNSPLHF. CDR3 DNA: TGTGCCAGCAGACGGGACAGCTATAATTCACCCCTCCACTTT. The chain employs TRBV3-1 and TRBJ1-6, with TRBD1 identical over 7 bases. The CDR3 extends over 14 amino acids. Germline lookup yields CDR1 LGHDT and CDR2 YNNKEL (reference sequence). Germline trimming cut 6 bases from V and 3 bases from J; bases unmatched to any gene: 2.

This clonotype was observed at least ten times. The chain links TRBV5-1 to TRBJ1-5; no definite D call. The V gene's germline CDR1 is SGHRS and CDR2 YFSETQ. Between the trimmed V and J ends, which lost 0 bases and 6 bases, there was a span of 10 bases. The CDR3 loop spans 14 amino acids. CDR3 coding DNA: TGCGCCAGCAGCTTGGCCGAGGGTGGTCAGCCCCAGCATTTT. It yields the protein CASSLAEGGQPQHF.

This clonotype was seen only a few times. The genes are TRBV28 and TRBJ2-7; maybe TRBD2 (6 bases). Germline V CDR1 and CDR2: MDHEN, SYDVKM. V shed 4 bases and J shed 0 bases, with 13 bases lying between them. This CDR3 contains 15 residues. The CDR3 DNA reads as TGTGCCAGCAGTTCAGGGACTGAAAGCTCCTACGAGCAGTACGTC. This sequence encodes CASSSGTESSYEQYV.

This clonotype was counted only a few times. The J gene is TRBJ2-2, the V gene TRBV6-5; no clear D gene. Trimming cost V 0 bases and J 6 bases, with 11 bases left between them. Germline-derived CDR1 and CDR2 are MNHEY and SVGAGI. The CDR3 loop spans 15 amino acids. CDR3 nucleotides: TGTGCCAGCAGTTACTCACCCGGCCAGTCCGGGGAGCTGTTTTTT. It codes for CASSYSPGQSGELFF.

The rearrangement uses TRBV6-5 and TRBJ1-4; tentatively, D is TRBD1 (5 bases). Trimming took 2 bases from V and 9 from J, leaving 19 bases between them. Germline CDR1 is MNHEY and CDR2 is SVGAGI. The CDR3 sequence is 16 residues long. CDR3 bases: TGTGCCAGCAGTTACGCGGCCGGGACCGGCGAAAAAAAACTGTTTTTT. It translates to CASSYAAGTGEKKLFF.

V usage is TRBV7-3 and J usage is TRBJ2-2, with 7 bases identical to TRBD1. Germline V gene sequence: CDR1 SGHTA, CDR2 FQGTGA. CDR3 size: 14 residues. The trim removed 4 bases at V and 6 bases at J, leaving 5 bases unmatched. The CDR3: CASSSQGVSGELFF. As DNA, the CDR3 is TGTGCCAGCAGCTCCCAGGGGGTATCCGGGGAGCTGTTTTTT.

This chain uses TRBV6-1 with TRBJ2-7, with D possibly matching TRBD1 (5 bases). CDR1 MNHNS and CDR2 SASEGT come from the germline V gene. The CDR3 has 13 amino acids. Trimming cost V 2 bases and J 4 bases, with 9 bases left between them. CDR3 protein: CASSEIRVYEQYF. The CDR3 DNA is TGTGCCAGCAGTGAAATCAGGGTGTACGAGCAGTACTTC.

The V and J genes are TRBV6-6 and TRBJ2-6, with 11 bases aligning to TRBD2. V trimming: 6 bases; J trimming: 3 bases; junction bases outside the gene matches: 4. Germline V gene sequence: CDR1 MNHNY, CDR2 SVGAGI (reference sequence). The CDR3 is 16 residues long. CDR3 coding DNA: TGTGCCAGCAGCCGACTAGCGGGGTTTGGGGCCAACGTCCTGACTTTC. Its protein product is CASSRLAGFGANVLTF.

V and J are TRBV27 and TRBJ2-7, with 7 bases that match TRBD2. Germline V gene sequence: CDR1 MNHEY, CDR2 SMNVEV (reference sequence). V lost 6 bases and J lost 4; bases outside the gene matches: 9. The CDR3 length is 14 residues. In nucleotides, the CDR3 is TGTGCCAGCAGGCTAACAGGCGGGGGTTACGAGCAGTACTTC. Residues: CASRLTGGGYEQYF.

This clonotype was seen more than once but under ten times. The chain combines TRBV3-1 with TRBJ1-5; the D is unclear. This CDR3 spans 13 amino acids. V was cut by 3 bases and J by 5 bases, with 8 bases left in between. Germline CDR1 is LGHDT and CDR2 is YNNKEL (reference sequence). The CDR3 is CASSQNRDQPQHF. The CDR3 DNA is TGTGCCAGCAGCCAGAACAGAGATCAGCCCCAGCATTTT.

This clonotype occurred a few times. The gene calls are TRBV4-1 and TRBJ2-3; 9 bases agree with TRBD2. Per germline, CDR1 MGHRA and CDR2 YSYEKL. V gave up 4 bases and J gave up 2 bases; unmatched junction bases: 10. This CDR3 comprises 17 residues. The CDR3 sequence is CASSLTPSGAVTDTQYF. As DNA, the CDR3 is TGCGCCAGCAGCCTCACGCCTAGCGGGGCTGTCACAGATACGCAGTATTTT.

This clonotype came up many times. This chain uses TRBV7-2 with TRBJ2-7; D not certain. V gave up 4 bases and J gave up 0 bases, with 10 bases separating them. CDR3 length equals 14 residues. The germline gives CDR1 SGHTA, CDR2 FQGNSA. This CDR3 reads CASSSDETSYEQYF. CDR3 bases: TGTGCCAGCAGCTCGGACGAAACCTCCTACGAGCAGTACTTC.